A single sample is the source of the 26 T cell receptor beta chains below, sequenced in a study of post-analysis software for immune sequencing data. The study's findings and limits: Relative to controls, patients had about five TRBV segments at higher frequency, with TRBV5-6, TRBV5-1 and TRBV20-1 among these.

These receptors' antigens are unknown. Incorporated into the TCR beta cDNA libraries were unique molecular identifiers, which served to reduce PCR and sequencing biases. TCRdb processed the PCR reads anew with MiXCR; each CDR3 protein has one entry. The table shows approximately 440,000 distinct CDR3 sequences, with around 40% occurring only once. Material for sequencing was blood. The receptors come from a girl between 5 and 17 years old with multiple sclerosis.

The V gene is TRBV5-5, the J gene TRBJ1-1; D is possibly TRBD1 (5 bases). V was cut by 2 bases and J by 5 bases, with 10 bases left in between. CDR1 and CDR2 from the germline V gene are SGHKS and YYEKEE (reference sequence). The CDR3 loop spans 13 amino acids. CDR3 sequence (DNA): TGTGCCAGCAGCTTTCAGGGTGAGACTGAAGCTTTCTTT. Translated: CASSFQGETEAFF.

The rearrangement uses TRBV20-1 and TRBJ2-1; tentatively, D is TRBD1 (5 bases). Trimming removed 3 bases from V and 7 bases from J, with 16 bases in between. The CDR3 is 14 residues long. In germline, CDR1 is DFQATT, CDR2 SNEGSKA (reference sequence). For the CDR3, the DNA is TGCAGTGCTAGCCCGCCGCAGGGTTGGAATGAGCAGTTCTTC. Protein: CSASPPQGWNEQFF.

This clonotype was counted a few times. The J gene is TRBJ1-5, the V gene TRBV28, with no clear D. Per the germline V gene, CDR1 is MDHEN and CDR2 is SYDVKM. The CDR3 runs 12 residues. Trimming took off 3 bases at V and 6 bases at J, with 6 bases between the two ends. The CDR3 DNA follows: TGTGCCAGCAGTTTGGGCCCTCAGCCCCAGCATTTT. Its protein product is CASSLGPQPQHF.

This clonotype was observed a single time. The chain employs TRBV7-9 and TRBJ2-1; D gene ambiguous. This CDR3 has 15 residues. From germline, CDR1 is SEHNR and CDR2 FQNEAQ (reference sequence). V lost 7 bases and J 4 bases, leaving 17 bases between the germline ends. The CDR3: CASNPSPRPYNEQFF. The CDR3 region has the DNA TGTGCCAGCAACCCATCGCCCAGACCGTACAATGAGCAGTTCTTC.

The chain couples TRBV12-5 to TRBJ2-5, with D possibly being TRBD1 (5 bases). Germline V gene sequence: CDR1 LGHNT, CDR2 FRNRAP. Trimming pared 5 bases from V and 2 bases from J, leaving 6 bases between. CDR3 length: 12 amino acids. In DNA, the CDR3 is TGTGCTAGTGGTCAGGGTCAAGAGACCCAGTACTTC. This codes for CASGQGQETQYF.

The table lists this clonotype with a few counts. J is TRBJ2-1 and V is TRBV7-2; 9 positions match TRBD1. The CDR3 spans 18 residues. V lost 1 base, J lost 5 bases, and 12 bases stayed unmatched. Germline CDR1 reads SGHTA; CDR2 reads FQGNSA. The CDR3 DNA is TGTGCCAGCAGCTTAGTACCTTGGGGACAGGGTGTCAACAATGAGCAGTTCTTC. The encoded protein is CASSLVPWGQGVNNEQFF.

The rearrangement joins TRBV12-3 or TRBV12-4 to TRBJ2-1; D is unresolved. The CDR3 length is 15 residues. Deletions cut 1 base from V and 12 bases from J, with 19 bases between. In DNA form, the CDR3 reads TGTGCCAGCAGTTTAGATGTCACGGCTAGTAGTGGGCAGTTCTTC. Amino acids: CASSLDVTASSGQFF.

This clonotype was seen ten or more times. The chain has TRBV9 and TRBJ2-5; 8 bases line up with TRBD1. The CDR3 loop spans 14 amino acids. The germline gives CDR1 SGDLS, CDR2 YYNGEE. Losses at the gene ends were 0 bases for V and 4 bases for J; bases not matched to a gene: 2. The CDR3 bases are TGTGCCAGCAGCGTAGAGGACAGGGTAGAGACCCAGTACTTC. This codes for CASSVEDRVETQYF.

V usage is TRBV24-1 and J usage is TRBJ1-5, with TRBD1 identical over 8 bases. From germline, CDR1 is KGHDR and CDR2 SFDVKD. This CDR3 has 15 residues. Trimming removed 9 bases from V and 6 bases from J; junction bases left unmatched: 12. CDR3 DNA sequence: TGTGCCACCCAGGCAGGACAGGGCCCGCGTCAGCCCCAGCATTTT. It specifies CATQAGQGPRQPQHF.

This clonotype turned up a few times. The rearrangement joins TRBV21-1 to TRBJ2-5; the DNA was not used to check the table's D call, TRBD1. TRBV21-1 is noted as a pseudogene. CDR3 length: 14 residues. The CDR3 reads CASSPQSRRETQYF. In DNA, the CDR3 is TGTGCCAGCAGCCCCCAGTCCCGGAGGGAGACCCAGTACTTC.

This chain connects TRBV28 to TRBJ2-3; D is possibly TRBD1 (6 bases). The CDR3 has 15 amino acids. Looked up from germline, CDR1 is MDHEN and CDR2 is SYDVKM. V was clipped by 1 base and J by 2 bases, with 10 bases between them. This CDR3 is CASSLYRDNTDTQYF. DNA for the CDR3: TGTGCCAGCAGTTTATACAGGGATAACACAGATACGCAGTATTTT.

J is TRBJ2-1 and V is TRBV7-6; no firm D call. Trimming stripped 4 bases from V and 4 bases from J, with 11 bases between. Germline assignment: CDR1 SGHVS and CDR2 FNYEAQ. The CDR3 totals 14 residues. CDR3 sequence (DNA): TGTGCCAGCAGCTCCATCCAGTTATACAATGAGCAGTTCTTC. It codes for CASSSIQLYNEQFF.

The chain links TRBV6-2 or TRBV6-3 to TRBJ2-3; 7 bases agree with TRBD2. Per germline, CDR1 MNHEY and CDR2 SVGEGT. The CDR3 consists of 15 residues. The trim removed 4 bases at V and 3 bases at J, leaving 7 bases unmatched. Here the CDR3 reads CASSSGTKETDTQYF. The CDR3 DNA reads as TGTGCCAGCAGTTCCGGGACTAAGGAAACAGATACGCAGTATTTT.

The J gene is TRBJ1-1, the V gene TRBV28; possible D gene TRBD1, 5 bases. The V and J ends lost 1 base and 2 bases respectively, with 14 bases between them. Per germline, CDR1 MDHEN and CDR2 SYDVKM. The CDR3 consists of 16 residues. The CDR3 spells CASSLYLRGDNTEAFF. The DNA of the CDR3 is TGTGCCAGCAGTTTATACCTCCGGGGGGATAACACTGAAGCTTTCTTT. The full variable domain, completed using reference TRBV28 and TRBJ1-1, is DVKVTQSSRYLVKRTGEKVFLECVQDMDHENMFWYRQDPGLGLRLIYFSYDVKMKEKGDIPEGYSVSREKKERFSLILESASTNQTSMYLCASSLYLRGDNTEAFFGQGTRLTVV.

The chain couples TRBV2 to TRBJ1-5, with 8 bases identical to TRBD1. The trim removed 6 bases at V and 2 bases at J, leaving 6 bases unmatched. There are 15 residues in the CDR3. CDR1 is SNHLY and CDR2 is FYNNEI in the germline V gene. The CDR3 here is CASRLDRVGNQPQHF. CDR3 DNA: TGTGCCAGCAGACTGGACAGGGTCGGCAATCAGCCCCAGCATTTT. Complete variable domain (other parts from reference TRBV2 and TRBJ1-5): EPEVTQTPSHQVTQMGQEVILRCVPISNHLYFYWYRQILGQKVEFLVSFYNNEISEKSEIFDDQFSVERPDGSNFTLKIRSTKLEDSAMYFCASRLDRVGNQPQHFGDGTRLSIL.

About this clonotype itself: A junction end diverges from the germline sequence, so it may reflect a read error. The rearrangement uses TRBV15 and TRBJ1-1; D may be TRBD1 (5 bases). The CDR3 spans 15 residues. CDR1 LNHNV and CDR2 YYDKDF come from the germline V gene (reference sequence). The CDR3 sequence is CTTSTPGRWNTEAFF. The CDR3 DNA reads as TGTACCACCAGCACTCCGGGACGGTGGAACACTGAAGCTTTCTTT.

The table lists this clonotype with a few counts. The chain has TRBV5-1 and TRBJ2-1, with 10 bases matching TRBD1. Trimming at V came to 4 bases and at J to 3 bases, leaving 7 bases not matched to a gene. The CDR3 runs to 16 residues. Germline V gene data show CDR1 as SGHRS and CDR2 as YFSETQ. CDR3 in amino acids: CASSLGTGDGYNEQFF. The CDR3 DNA reads TGCGCCAGCAGCCTCGGGACAGGGGACGGCTACAATGAGCAGTTCTTC.

The chain couples TRBV25-1 to TRBJ2-7, with unresolved D. Germline lookup yields CDR1 MGHDK and CDR2 SYGVNS. This CDR3 has 13 amino acids. Trimming took off 3 bases at V and 2 bases at J, with 8 bases between the two ends. This CDR3 is CASSDRTTYEQYF. Here the CDR3 DNA reads TGTGCCAGCAGTGACAGGACCACCTACGAGCAGTACTTC.

The chain employs TRBV4-2 and TRBJ2-1, with D unclear. V lost 0 bases, J lost 3 bases, and 15 bases lay in between. Looked up from germline, CDR1 is LGHNA and CDR2 is YNFKEQ. The CDR3 spans 17 residues. The CDR3 loop reads CASSQEVTPGFYNEQFF. The CDR3, as DNA: TGTGCCAGCAGCCAAGAGGTGACTCCCGGGTTCTACAATGAGCAGTTCTTC.

This clonotype was counted ten times or more. The rearrangement uses TRBV29-1 and TRBJ2-5; D is unresolved. The CDR3 is 11 amino acids. The germline V gene has CDR1 SQVTM and CDR2 ANQGSEA. Trimming pared 6 bases from V and 1 base from J, leaving 6 bases between. The CDR3 DNA is TGCAGCGTCGCACCCCAAGAGACCCAGTACTTC. Translated, it gives CSVAPQETQYF.

This clonotype was detected only once. One end of the junction fails to match germline, which may point to a read error. This chain links TRBV3-1 with TRBJ2-4; D may be TRBD1 (6 bases). Germline V gene sequence: CDR1 LGHDT, CDR2 YNNKEL (reference sequence). The CDR3 extends over 13 amino acids. The CDR3 sequence is CTSSQDDRHEQYF. The CDR3 DNA reads as TGTACCAGCAGCCAAGATGACAGGCATGAGCAGTACTTC.

The rearrangement uses TRBV4-1 and TRBJ2-1; 7 bases are a match to TRBD2. The CDR3 length is 16 residues. V lost 3 bases, J lost 0 bases, and 5 bases stayed unmatched. Per germline, CDR1 MGHRA and CDR2 YSYEKL. CDR3 loop: CASSQSSGNSYNEQFF. The CDR3 region has the DNA TGCGCCAGCAGCCAGTCCAGCGGGAACTCCTACAATGAGCAGTTCTTC.

The chain carries TRBV9 and TRBJ1-4; 8 bases map to TRBD1. Trimming at V came to 0 bases and at J to 4 bases, leaving 2 bases not matched to a gene. The CDR3 sequence is 15 residues long. Germline V gene lookup returns CDR1 SGDLS and CDR2 YYNGEE. CDR3 in amino acids: CASSVAGGNNEKLFF. The CDR3 DNA is TGTGCCAGCAGCGTAGCAGGGGGCAATAATGAAAAACTGTTTTTT.

The rearrangement joins TRBV4-3 to TRBJ1-5; D not resolved. This CDR3 spans 16 amino acids. Trimming cost V 0 bases and J 3 bases, with 12 bases left between them. The germline V gene has CDR1 LGHNA and CDR2 YSLEER. The CDR3 DNA reads TGCGCCAGCAGCCAAGATTTAAGCAGTTTCAATCAGCCCCAGCATTTT. Translating gives CASSQDLSSFNQPQHF.

The chain uses TRBV9 and TRBJ2-1; 13 bases are shared with TRBD2. The CDR3 loop spans 16 amino acids. With 3 bases clipped from V and 7 bases from J, the junction kept 7 bases outside the gene matches. CDR1 is SGDLS, CDR2 YYNGEE, per germline. As DNA, the CDR3 is TGTGCCAGCAGCGCCCGACTAGCGGGAGGAGAAAATGAGCAGTTCTTC. As protein: CASSARLAGGENEQFF.

The V call is TRBV6-4, the J call TRBJ1-2, with 7 nucleotides matching TRBD1. J was trimmed by 4 bases and V by 2 bases; bases with no gene match: 4. This CDR3 is built from 14 residues. Looked up from germline, CDR1 is MRHNA and CDR2 is SNTAGT. The CDR3 region has the DNA TGTGCCAGCAGTGACGGGGACAGTCGCTATGGCTACACCTTC. Protein sequence: CASSDGDSRYGYTF.